The 28 T cell receptor beta chains presented below share a single source sample, sequenced in a study of OX40 agonist ivuxolimab in advanced cancers. Produced via immunoSEQ multiplex PCR; TCRdb's table is partial and in-frame only. The data hold 75,000 to 100,000 clones, with about 86% observed a single time. The sequencing used CD4+ or CD8+ T cells sorted from blood, collected in a trial of the OX40 agonist ivuxolimab. These receptors were obtained from an adult with an advanced solid tumor such as melanoma, head and neck, liver or kidney cancer.

The chain joins TRBV9 to TRBJ1-2; D may be TRBD1 (5 bases). The V and J ends lost 0 bases and 7 bases respectively, with 13 bases between them. This CDR3 region has 14 residues. Germline V gene lookup returns CDR1 SGDLS and CDR2 YYNGEE. The CDR3 DNA sequence: TGTGCCAGCAGCGTAGCGCCGGGGACGTGTGGCTACACCTTC. Translated: CASSVAPGTCGYTF.

The genes are TRBV5-1 and TRBJ2-5; D gene ambiguous. The germline gives CDR1 SGHRS, CDR2 YFSETQ. V shed 0 bases and J shed 5 bases, with 5 bases lying between them. CDR3 length: 12 amino acids. The CDR3 DNA reads as TGCGCCAGCAGCTTGGGGTTCGAGACCCAGTACTTC. This codes for CASSLGFETQYF.

The CDR3 nucleotides read TGTGCCAGCAGCCAAGATGAAGGGGGGCTCTATGGCTACACCTTC. It codes for CASSQDEGGLYGYTF. The gene calls are TRBV4-2 and TRBJ1-2, with D maybe TRBD1 (6 bases). V lost 0 bases and J lost 4, with 12 bases in between. The CDR3 runs to 15 residues. Per germline, CDR1 LGHNA and CDR2 YNFKEQ.

V is TRBV11-1 and J is TRBJ1-2; D may be TRBD1 (6 bases). Germline values: CDR1 SGHAT, CDR2 FQDESV (reference sequence). There are 16 residues in the CDR3. V was pared by 5 bases and J by 1 base, with 17 bases between. The CDR3 loop reads CASSQATGRINYGYTF. CDR3 DNA sequence: TGTGCCAGCAGCCAGGCGACAGGACGAATTAACTATGGCTACACCTTC.

V usage is TRBV4-3 and J usage is TRBJ2-3; D may be TRBD1 (5 bases). Germline CDR1 reads LGHNA; CDR2 reads YSLEER. Trimming shortened V by 1 base and J by 5 bases, and 16 bases separated the two germline ends. There are 16 residues in the CDR3. The CDR3 nucleotides are TGCGCCAGCAGCCAAGGGGCAGGGTTTTCAATAGATACGCAGTATTTT. Residues: CASSQGAGFSIDTQYF.

This chain links TRBV6-5 with TRBJ1-4; weak D call: TRBD1 (5 bases). The CDR3 extends over 15 amino acids. Germline values: CDR1 MNHEY, CDR2 SVGAGI. V shed 2 bases and J shed 4 bases, with 11 bases lying between them. CDR3 DNA sequence: TGTGCCAGCAGTTACCCTGGGACGGGTAATGAAAAACTGTTTTTT. Translation gives CASSYPGTGNEKLFF.

This chain connects TRBV2 to TRBJ2-3; TRBD1 is a possible D gene (5 bases). V was trimmed by 0 bases and J by 10 bases, leaving 11 bases between them. The germline V gene has CDR1 SNHLY and CDR2 FYNNEI. CDR3 length: 13 residues. The CDR3 reads CASSEALRGSQYF. The CDR3 DNA reads as TGTGCCAGCAGTGAAGCGCTTAGGGGTTCGCAGTATTTT.

This clone was counted only a few times. J is TRBJ1-1 and V is TRBV6-4; D is undetermined. V was trimmed by 6 bases and J by 0 bases, leaving 8 bases between them. Germline lookup yields CDR1 MRHNA and CDR2 SNTAGT. There are 13 residues in the CDR3. The CDR3 nucleotides read TGTGCCAGCAGCCGTACACTGAACACTGAAGCTTTCTTT. Amino acids: CASSRTLNTEAFF.

This chain joins TRBV12-5 and TRBJ2-3; D is perhaps TRBD1 or TRBD2 (5 bases each). The CDR3 is 12 residues long. Looked up from germline, CDR1 is LGHNT and CDR2 is FRNRAP. Written as DNA, the CDR3 is TGTGCCACGGGACCGAGCACAGATACGCAGTATTTT. It encodes CATGPSTDTQYF.

The chain joins TRBV7-2 to TRBJ2-7; 8 nucleotides agree with TRBD1. The CDR3 extends over 14 amino acids. Germline CDR1 is SGHTA and CDR2 is FQGNSA. The trim removed 2 bases at V and 3 bases at J, leaving 3 bases unmatched. The CDR3 bases are TGTGCCAGCAGCTTACAACAGGGGGTCTACGAGCAGTACTTC. The encoded protein is CASSLQQGVYEQYF.

V gene TRBV6-1 combines with J gene TRBJ1-2; TRBD1 might be the D (5 bases). Between the trimmed V and J ends, which lost 10 bases and 5 bases, there was a span of 17 bases. The CDR3 loop spans 13 amino acids. Germline-derived CDR1 and CDR2 are MNHNS and SASEGT. The CDR3 protein is CAIPVREWYGYTF. CDR3 DNA: TGTGCCATCCCCGTCAGGGAGTGGTATGGCTACACCTTC.

This chain joins TRBV6-5 and TRBJ1-3, with D possibly matching TRBD1 (6 bases). The CDR3 has 15 residues. Germline lookup yields CDR1 MNHEY and CDR2 SVGAGI. V was shortened by 4 bases and J by 2 bases, with 12 bases between the two germline ends. The CDR3 sequence is CASSLDSLPGNTIYF. CDR3 nucleotide sequence: TGTGCCAGCAGTTTGGACAGTTTACCTGGAAACACCATATATTTT.

With respect to this clone: The germline gene is not matched at one end of the junction; a read error may be the cause. The rearrangement uses TRBV5-3 and TRBJ2-3; a possible D gene is TRBD2 (5 bases). TRBV5-3 is assigned to the ORF class and has an uncertain function. The CDR3 covers 13 residues. In DNA form, the CDR3 reads TGTGCCAGCAGCTTCCGGGGAACGGATACGCAGTATTTT. This gives the protein CASSFRGTDTQYF.

This chain uses TRBV29-1 with TRBJ1-2; D gene unclear. CDR3 length: 12 residues. Germline CDR1 reads SQVTM; CDR2 reads ANQGSEA. V was cut by 4 bases and J by 6 bases, with 12 bases left in between. The CDR3 sequence: CSVVNRGDGYTF. The CDR3 DNA sequence: TGCAGCGTTGTGAACAGAGGAGATGGCTACACCTTC.

V usage is TRBV9 and J usage is TRBJ1-1, with unresolved D. Germline CDR1 and CDR2: SGDLS and YYNGEE. V was cut by 4 bases and J by 2 bases, with 9 bases left in between. This CDR3 has 13 amino acids. The CDR3 DNA sequence: TGTGCCAGCAGCCCTCGGACCAACACTGAAGCTTTCTTT. Translating gives CASSPRTNTEAFF.

V and J are TRBV6-4 and TRBJ2-5, with D perhaps matching TRBD1 (5 bases). Germline V gene sequence: CDR1 MRHNA, CDR2 SNTAGT. V lost 9 bases and J lost 1, with 12 bases in between. This CDR3 is built from 13 residues. CDR3 amino acids: CARIKTAQETQYF. The CDR3, as DNA: TGTGCCAGGATAAAGACAGCCCAAGAGACCCAGTACTTC.

This chain links TRBV7-3 with TRBJ1-1, with a possible D match to TRBD1 (5 bases). Trimming removed 5 bases at V and 1 base at J, with 8 bases between. The CDR3 consists of 13 residues. Germline values: CDR1 SGHTA, CDR2 FQGTGA. DNA for the CDR3: TGTGCCAGCAGCGAACAGGAGAACACTGAAGCTTTCTTT. Residues: CASSEQENTEAFF.

This chain's CDR3 is CASSRTASTNEKLFF. CDR3 nucleotides: TGTGCCAGCAGTAGGACAGCTTCAACTAATGAAAAACTGTTTTTT. The V and J genes are TRBV6-6 and TRBJ1-4; D is possibly TRBD1 (6 bases). V shed 5 bases and J shed 0 bases, with 10 bases lying between them. The germline V gene has CDR1 MNHNY and CDR2 SVGAGI (reference sequence). There are 15 residues in the CDR3.

This CDR3 is CASSQEKGLGGYTF. DNA for the CDR3: TGCGCCAGCAGCCAAGAAAAGGGCTTGGGGGGCTACACCTTC. The rearrangement uses TRBV4-3 and TRBJ1-2, with unresolved D. Germline loops: CDR1 LGHNA, CDR2 YSLEER. Trimming stripped 0 bases from V and 8 bases from J, with 13 bases between. The CDR3 totals 14 residues.

This clone was seen a handful of times. The V gene is TRBV10-2, the J gene TRBJ2-7; 12 nucleotides agree with TRBD2. V trimming: 4 bases; J trimming: 2 bases; junction bases outside the gene matches: 6. The CDR3 spans 16 residues. Germline V lookup: CDR1 WSHSY, CDR2 SAAADI. The CDR3: CASSGGLAGFPYEQYF. DNA of the CDR3: TGCGCCAGCAGTGGCGGACTAGCGGGGTTTCCCTACGAGCAGTACTTC.

The chain uses TRBV18 and TRBJ1-5; no clear D gene. The CDR3 spans 13 residues. CDR1 and CDR2 (germline): KGHSH, LQKENI. Trimming took 3 bases from V and 4 from J, leaving 7 bases between them. The CDR3 bases are TGTGCCAGCTCACCGGGAGGTAATCAGCCCCAGCATTTT. This gives the protein CASSPGGNQPQHF.

This clone was found once. The chain carries TRBV6-1 and TRBJ2-5; no definite D call. This CDR3 contains 12 residues. Per the germline V gene, CDR1 is MNHNS and CDR2 is SASEGT. V was pared by 5 bases and J by 1 base, with 5 bases between. The CDR3 nucleotides read TGTGCCAGCAGTAGAACCCAAGAGACCCAGTACTTC. This gives the protein CASSRTQETQYF.

The genes are TRBV27 and TRBJ2-2; TRBD2 aligns across 12 bases. From germline, CDR1 is MNHEY and CDR2 SMNVEV (reference sequence). The CDR3 is made up of 17 amino acids. With V trimmed by 5 bases and J by 5 bases, 9 bases remained unmatched. CDR3 DNA sequence: TGTGCCAGCAGTCCCGGGACTAGCGGGTTGGGGACCGGGGAGCTGTTTTTT. Translation: CASSPGTSGLGTGELFF.

The rearrangement links TRBV28 to TRBJ1-5; a possible D gene is TRBD1 (5 bases). Germline CDR1 is MDHEN and CDR2 is SYDVKM. The CDR3 runs to 13 residues. V lost 3 bases and J lost 5, with 8 bases in between. The CDR3 sequence is CASSFRDDQPQHF. For the CDR3, the DNA is TGTGCCAGCAGTTTCCGGGACGATCAGCCCCAGCATTTT. Filled out from reference TRBV28 and TRBJ1-5, the complete variable domain reads DVKVTQSSRYLVKRTGEKVFLECVQDMDHENMFWYRQDPGLGLRLIYFSYDVKMKEKGDIPEGYSVSREKKERFSLILESASTNQTSMYLCASSFRDDQPQHFGDGTRLSIL.

V is TRBV21-1 and J is TRBJ1-1. TRBV21-1 is given as a pseudogene. The CDR3 is 11 amino acids. The chain's CDR3 is CARESNTEAFF. CDR3 nucleotides: TGTGCCAGGGAGTCGAACACTGAAGCTTTCTTT.

The rearrangement uses TRBV7-8 and TRBJ1-4; no definite D call. The CDR3 sequence is 14 residues long. Germline lookup yields CDR1 SGHVS and CDR2 FQNEAQ. The V and J ends lost 4 bases and 3 bases respectively, with 9 bases between them. CDR3 sequence: CASSSRPSNEKLFF. In nucleotides, the CDR3 is TGTGCCAGCAGCTCCCGTCCGTCTAATGAAAAACTGTTTTTT.

The V call is TRBV5-4, the J call TRBJ1-2, with D uncertain. The CDR3 consists of 13 residues. Trimming left V 4 bases short and J 3 bases short, with 10 bases between. CDR1 and CDR2 from the germline V gene are SGHNT and YYREEE (reference sequence). The CDR3 DNA sequence: TGTGCCAGCAGCCAAGATCGGTACTATGGCTACACCTTC. Translation gives CASSQDRYYGYTF.

In DNA form, the CDR3 reads TGTGCCACCTCGGACGGTGGCGGCTATGGCTACACCTTC. This encodes CATSDGGGYGYTF. This chain joins TRBV19 and TRBJ1-2; no firm D call. The CDR3 has 13 residues. The germline V gene encodes CDR1 LNHDA and CDR2 SQIVND (reference sequence). V lost 10 bases to trimming and J lost 4 bases, with 16 bases between them.